This entry describes one T cell receptor beta chain. The data derive from a study of CD8+ T cells in alopecia areata. cDNA reverse transcribed from extracted RNA served as the sequencing template. Assay: immunoSEQ multiplex PCR; the TCRdb copy retains only in-frame clones and omits some. This sample yields approximately 99,000 clones, of which 55% to 60% are seen a single time; 20% to 30% belongs to the top ten. Germline V gene data show CDR1 as SGHVS and CDR2 as FQNEAQ. The V and J ends lost 8 bases and 1 base respectively, with 15 bases between them. The CDR3 is 14 amino acids. Punch biopsies of lesional scalp, plus peripheral blood, were taken from alopecia areata patients.

The material sequenced was NKG2D-low CD8+ T cells sorted from blood. The V and J genes are TRBV7-8 and TRBJ2-7; D perhaps matches TRBD1 (6 bases). The TCR originated in a human donor with alopecia areata. The CDR3 DNA follows: TGTGCCAGCTTAGAAGAGGGGGTATCCTACGAGCAGTACTTC. Amino acids: CASLEEGVSYEQYF.